One sample yielded the 21 T cell receptor beta chains listed below, sequenced in a study of shared clonotypes between healthy human individuals. Libraries were prepared by immunoSEQ multiplex PCR; TCRdb keeps only in-frame clonotypes and omits some of them. The sample holds 2 million to 2.5 million clones, around 90% seen once. Sequenced material: naive CD4+ T cells from PBMCs. The subset here: CD45RA+ positively selected. The receptors stem from a man between 18 and 35 years old in good health. Some clones in this sample may be carry-over from other donors' samples.

In the case of this clone: The sample holds other DNA sequences that translate to the same CDR3. The chain carries TRBV7-9 and TRBJ1-5; TRBD1 agrees at 7 bases. The germline V gene has CDR1 SEHNR and CDR2 FQNEAQ (reference sequence). The CDR3 contains 13 residues. Trimming at V came to 5 bases and at J to 5 bases, leaving 3 bases not matched to a gene. In DNA form, the CDR3 reads TGTGCCAGCAGCCTCCAGGGGGATCAGCCCCAGCATTTT. Amino acids: CASSLQGDQPQHF.

The chain combines TRBV7-6 with TRBJ2-1; 10 nucleotides match TRBD2. V gave up 0 bases and J gave up 4 bases; unmatched junction bases: 3. The CDR3 has 16 amino acids. CDR1 and CDR2 from the germline V gene are SGHVS and FNYEAQ. CDR3 amino acids: CASSLAWTSGYNEQFF. The CDR3, as DNA: TGTGCCAGCAGCTTAGCCTGGACTAGCGGATACAATGAGCAGTTCTTC.

The V gene is TRBV28, the J gene TRBJ2-5, with D possibly TRBD2 on 6 matching bases. Looked up from germline, CDR1 is MDHEN and CDR2 is SYDVKM. V was trimmed by 2 bases and J by 3 bases, leaving 10 bases between them. This CDR3 has 14 amino acids. DNA for the CDR3: TGTGCCAGCAGTTTACCTGGCGGGGAAGAGACCCAGTACTTC. It is translated as CASSLPGGEETQYF.

As for this clone: Within the sample, other DNA sequences also encode this same CDR3. This rearrangement joins TRBV2 to TRBJ1-1; TRBD1 might be the D (5 bases). The CDR3 is made up of 14 amino acids. Germline CDR1 reads SNHLY; CDR2 reads FYNNEI. The germline V and J ends were trimmed by 4 bases and 1 base, with 10 bases remaining between them. CDR3 sequence reads: CASSVGGGNTEAFF. The CDR3 DNA follows: TGTGCCAGCAGTGTTGGCGGGGGGAACACTGAAGCTTTCTTT.

Worth noting for this clone: The same CDR3 also results from other DNA sequences found in this sample. The V call is TRBV9, the J call TRBJ2-3, with 8 positions matching TRBD2. Germline V gene data show CDR1 as SGDLS and CDR2 as YYNGEE. Trimming at V came to 2 bases and at J to 3 bases, leaving 8 bases not matched to a gene. CDR3 length equals 16 residues. The CDR3 sequence: CASSVGGSGSTDTQYF. CDR3 coding DNA: TGTGCCAGCAGCGTGGGAGGGAGCGGGAGTACAGATACGCAGTATTTT.

J is TRBJ1-1 and V is TRBV7-2; the D is unclear. The CDR3 runs to 13 residues. V shed 5 bases and J shed 1 base, with 8 bases lying between them. CDR1 is SGHTA, CDR2 FQGNSA, per germline. CDR3 bases: TGTGCCAGCAGCGCGAAAAAGAACACTGAAGCTTTCTTT. Protein: CASSAKKNTEAFF.

The chain carries TRBV27 and TRBJ1-1, with D possibly TRBD1 on 5 matching bases. The V gene lost 6 bases and the J gene lost 1 base, with 12 bases spanning the gap. CDR3 length: 14 residues. CDR1 is MNHEY and CDR2 is SMNVEV in the germline V gene (reference sequence). The DNA of the CDR3 is TGTGCCAGCAGGCGGGGCCAGTCGAACACTGAAGCTTTCTTT. Protein product: CASRRGQSNTEAFF.

Points on this clone: The same CDR3 is also encoded by other DNA sequences in this sample. The chain couples TRBV28 to TRBJ2-6, with D perhaps matching TRBD1 (5 bases). Looked up from germline, CDR1 is MDHEN and CDR2 is SYDVKM. The CDR3 is 15 residues long. Trimming took 5 bases from V and 2 from J, leaving 10 bases between them. The CDR3 DNA is TGTGCCAGCAGTGACCAAGGGGCTGGGGCCAACGTCCTGACTTTC. It translates to CASSDQGAGANVLTF. Combining the CDR3 with reference TRBV28 and TRBJ2-6 gives the whole variable domain DVKVTQSSRYLVKRTGEKVFLECVQDMDHENMFWYRQDPGLGLRLIYFSYDVKMKEKGDIPEGYSVSREKKERFSLILESASTNQTSMYLCASSDQGAGANVLTFGAGSRLTVL.

This chain connects TRBV6-4 to TRBJ2-7; TRBD1 matches 9 bases. The CDR3 loop spans 19 amino acids. CDR1 is MRHNA and CDR2 is SNTAGT in the germline V gene. The V gene end was trimmed by 3 bases and the J gene end by 4 bases; junction bases not matched to a gene: 19. CDR3 sequence: CASSEAMGQGYHRRYEQYF. The CDR3 nucleotides read TGTGCCAGCAGTGAGGCTATGGGACAGGGCTACCATCGCCGATACGAGCAGTACTTC.

The V gene is TRBV5-6, the J gene TRBJ1-1; D call uncertain. Between the trimmed V and J ends, which lost 2 bases and 9 bases, there was a span of 14 bases. This CDR3 comprises 13 residues. Germline loops: CDR1 SGHDT, CDR2 YYEEEE. The CDR3 nucleotides are TGTGCCAGCAGCTTTATGGCCGCAGAGCAAGCTTTCTTT. It yields the protein CASSFMAAEQAFF.

The genes are TRBV2 and TRBJ1-2, with unresolved D. V gave up 8 bases and J gave up 4 bases, with 17 bases separating them. CDR3 length equals 14 residues. CDR1 and CDR2 from the germline V gene are SNHLY and FYNNEI. CDR3: CASRNSWLAYGYTF. CDR3 nucleotide sequence: TGTGCCAGCCGCAATAGTTGGCTTGCCTATGGCTACACCTTC.

The rearrangement joins TRBV11-2 to TRBJ1-1, with D hard to call. The V end lost 0 bases, the J end lost 4 bases, and 12 bases lay between the germline ends. Germline values: CDR1 SGHAT, CDR2 FQNNGV. There are 15 residues in the CDR3. CDR3 sequence reads: CASSLDPRIRTEAFF. As DNA, the CDR3 is TGTGCCAGCAGCTTAGATCCGAGGATTCGCACTGAAGCTTTCTTT.

The chain links TRBV7-3 to TRBJ2-3; D might be TRBD1 (6 bases). The CDR3 covers 14 residues. V dropped 5 bases and J dropped 4 bases, with 13 bases sitting between them. CDR1 and CDR2 from the germline V gene are SGHTA and FQGTGA. This chain's CDR3 is CASSASRGSDTQYF. The CDR3 coding sequence is TGTGCCAGCAGCGCCTCCAGGGGCTCAGATACGCAGTATTTT.

This clone was found once. In the same sample, other DNA sequences code for this CDR3. V is TRBV28 and J is TRBJ2-5, with D uncertain. The CDR3 length is 13 residues. With 4 bases removed from V and 2 bases from J, the gap between germline ends came to 8 bases. From germline, CDR1 is MDHEN and CDR2 SYDVKM. In nucleotides, the CDR3 is TGTGCCAGCAGTTCTCCCGGGCAAGAGACCCAGTACTTC. Its translation: CASSSPGQETQYF.

V is TRBV20-1 and J is TRBJ1-4, with unresolved D. Trimming removed 4 bases at V and 17 bases at J, with 17 bases between. The CDR3 sequence is 11 residues long. Germline CDR1 is DFQATT and CDR2 is SNEGSKA (reference sequence). The chain's CDR3 is CSATYTGHLFF. DNA of the CDR3: TGCAGTGCTACCTATACCGGGCACCTTTTTTTT.

J is TRBJ2-1 and V is TRBV5-1; TRBD2 agrees at 11 bases. Trimming cost V 1 base and J 4 bases; bases outside gene matches: 7. The CDR3 is made up of 17 amino acids. Germline V gene sequence: CDR1 SGHRS, CDR2 YFSETQ. The CDR3 DNA reads as TGCGCCAGCAGCTTGATGGTAGCGGGAGGGGAGTACAATGAGCAGTTCTTC. This codes for CASSLMVAGGEYNEQFF.

This clone was picked up one time. This chain connects TRBV18 to TRBJ2-1, with 8 bases identical to TRBD2. Trimming took 3 bases from V and 10 from J; bases not matched to a gene: 14. The CDR3 runs 16 residues. Germline loops: CDR1 KGHSH, CDR2 LQKENI. The CDR3 protein is CASSPPGGTTLREQFF. CDR3 in DNA: TGTGCCAGCTCACCCCCGGGGGGGACTACGCTCAGGGAGCAGTTCTTC. The complete variable domain, with remaining parts taken from reference TRBV18 and TRBJ2-1, reads NAGVMQNPRHLVRRRGQEARLRCSPMKGHSHVYWYRQLPEEGLKFMVYLQKENIIDESGMPKERFSAEFPKEGPSILRIQQVVRGDSAAYFCASSPPGGTTLREQFFGPGTRLTVL.

The V gene is TRBV30, the J gene TRBJ2-1; 9 positions match TRBD2. V lost 8 bases to trimming and J lost 0 bases; unmatched junction nucleotides: 14. The CDR3 extends over 17 amino acids. The V gene's germline CDR1 is GTSNPN and CDR2 SVGIG (reference sequence). The CDR3 loop is CARGVGSGGSSYNEQFF. The CDR3 DNA follows: TGTGCCCGAGGGGTTGGTAGCGGGGGATCCTCCTACAATGAGCAGTTCTTC.

The chain recombines TRBV5-1 with TRBJ2-7; D call uncertain. This CDR3 has 12 amino acids. The germline V gene has CDR1 SGHRS and CDR2 YFSETQ. Trimming took 0 bases from V and 5 from J, leaving 6 bases between them. CDR3 nucleotides: TGCGCCAGCAGCTTGGCAGCTAACGAGCAGTACTTC. Protein product: CASSLAANEQYF.

The sample holds one count of this clone. The chain combines TRBV11-1 with TRBJ1-1; the match to TRBD1 covers 7 bases. The V gene end was trimmed by 4 bases and the J gene end by 7 bases; junction bases not matched to a gene: 9. There are 14 residues in the CDR3. CDR1 is SGHAT and CDR2 is FQDESV in the germline V gene (reference sequence). CDR3 DNA sequence: TGTGCCAGCAGCTCTTACCAGGGGGAAGGTGAAGCTTTCTTT. It encodes CASSSYQGEGEAFF.

The rearrangement links TRBV5-1 to TRBJ2-3; 10 nucleotides align to TRBD2. Trimming at V came to 3 bases and at J to 2 bases, leaving 6 bases not matched to a gene. Per the germline V gene, CDR1 is SGHRS and CDR2 is YFSETQ. CDR3 length equals 16 residues. CDR3 nucleotides: TGCGCCAGCAGCTCCATTACTAGCGGGAACACAGATACGCAGTATTTT. Amino acid sequence: CASSSITSGNTDTQYF.